What follows are 9 T cell receptor beta chains derived from one specimen sequenced in a study of blood T cells in healthy people across ages. Through a sample-barcoded 5' primer and a J-beta primer mix, a second PCR was run for roughly 7 to 11 cycles. From the 5' RACE reads, TCRdb called clonotypes with MiXCR, one entry per CDR3 protein. The table lists hundreds of thousands of distinct CDR3 sequences, about 30% of them singletons. The sequenced material came from blood. The origin of the receptors is a woman at least 80 years old in good health.

V is TRBV2 and J is TRBJ1-1, with D hard to call. The length of the CDR3 is 13 residues. Trimming took off 6 bases at V and 1 base at J, with 9 bases between the two ends. Germline values: CDR1 SNHLY, CDR2 FYNNEI. The CDR3 loop is CASRPTRNTEAFF. CDR3 bases: TGTGCCAGCAGGCCGACACGGAACACTGAAGCTTTCTTT.

Turning to this clonotype: A much larger clone sits a single nucleotide away, making a read error possible. The rearrangement links TRBV20-1 to TRBJ2-5; 11 bases fit TRBD2. The germline CDR1 and CDR2 sequences are DFQATT and SNEGSKA (reference sequence). The CDR3 extends over 16 amino acids. The CDR3 nucleotides read TGCAGTGCTAGACAACTAGCGGGGGTAAAGGGAGAGGCCCAGTACTTC. Translating gives CSARQLAGVKGEAQYF.

The chain combines TRBV20-1 with TRBJ2-1; D perhaps matches TRBD2 (6 bases). The CDR3 is made up of 14 amino acids. V lost 4 bases, J lost 3 bases, and 13 bases lay in between. Germline CDR1 and CDR2: DFQATT and SNEGSKA (reference sequence). The DNA for the CDR3 is TGCAGTGCTATAGGAAGGGGAGGCTACAATGAGCAGTTCTTC. This codes for CSAIGRGGYNEQFF.

This clonotype was found many times. V gene TRBV10-3 combines with J gene TRBJ1-2, with 11 nucleotides matching TRBD1. This CDR3 contains 15 residues. Germline V gene sequence: CDR1 ENHRY, CDR2 SYGVKD. V lost 3 bases, J lost 7 bases, and 7 bases stayed unmatched. The DNA for the CDR3 is TGTGCCATCAGTGACACCGGGACAGGGGGTGGTGGCTACACCTTC. This codes for CAISDTGTGGGGYTF.

This clonotype has ten or more counts. The chain is built from TRBV29-1 and TRBJ2-5; possibly TRBD2 for D (5 bases). CDR1 SQVTM and CDR2 ANQGSEA come from the germline V gene. The CDR3 extends over 14 amino acids. V was shortened by 1 base and J by 7 bases, with 16 bases between the two germline ends. The CDR3 loop is CSVEVFRSGGTQYF. CDR3 bases: TGCAGCGTTGAAGTGTTTCGGTCAGGAGGGACCCAGTACTTC.

In this sample, this clonotype turned up a few times. The gene calls are TRBV6-5 and TRBJ1-1; D uncertain. In germline, CDR1 is MNHEY, CDR2 SVGAGI. The CDR3 covers 16 residues. Trimming shortened V by 2 bases and J by 2 bases, and 15 bases separated the two germline ends. The CDR3 loop is CASSYRLAGPNTEAFF. The CDR3 nucleotides read TGTGCCAGCAGTTACCGGTTAGCAGGCCCCAACACTGAAGCTTTCTTT.

Only a few counts were recorded for this clonotype. The chain couples TRBV5-4 to TRBJ1-2; no definite D call. The CDR3 extends over 15 amino acids. Germline CDR1 is SGHNT and CDR2 is YYREEE (reference sequence). Trimming took off 0 bases at V and 4 bases at J, with 13 bases between the two ends. CDR3 sequence: CASSLALKGGYGYTF. The CDR3 DNA is TGTGCCAGCAGCTTGGCTTTAAAGGGAGGCTATGGCTACACCTTC.

The rearrangement uses TRBV9 and TRBJ1-1; 9 bases map to TRBD1. Germline assignment: CDR1 SGDLS and CDR2 YYNGEE. J was trimmed by 3 bases and V by 2 bases; bases with no gene match: 11. The CDR3 is 17 amino acids. CDR3 region: CASSVSMTGTGYTEAFF. The CDR3 DNA reads as TGTGCCAGCAGCGTCTCTATGACCGGGACAGGGTACACTGAAGCTTTCTTT.

Many counts were recorded for this clonotype. V is TRBV7-9 and J is TRBJ2-7; maybe TRBD1 (6 bases). The CDR3 is 14 amino acids. V lost 5 bases, J lost 11 bases, and 22 bases lay in between. CDR1 is SEHNR and CDR2 is FQNEAQ in the germline V gene (reference sequence). The CDR3 region is CASSRSGTRRAEYF. CDR3 nucleotides: TGTGCCAGCAGCCGGTCCGGGACAAGACGGGCGGAGTACTTC.